The rows below give T cell receptor beta chains drawn from one sample of a study of cytomegalovirus exposure and HLA in healthy donors. Produced via immunoSEQ multiplex PCR; TCRdb's table is partial and in-frame only. The sample shows 90,000 or so clones, roughly 71% of them seen only once. Sequencing was performed on PBMCs. The receptor set was obtained from a young woman in good health and CMV-seropositive. Both conserved end residues are part of each CDR3. Fields, in order: clone size, V gene, D gene, J gene, CDR3 protein, CDR3 DNA. A D gene is named only where the DNA matches it firmly. For some rows the clone size is stated as once, few or many, or as a class when expanded; others skip it.

clone_size: NA
v_call: TRBV7-2
d_call: NA
j_call: TRBJ2-3
cdr3_aa: CASSQDRLATDTQYF
cdr3_nt: TGCGCCAGCAGCCAAGATCGGCTAGCTACAGATACGCAGTATTTT

clone_size: few
v_call: TRBV29-1
d_call: NA
j_call: TRBJ2-5
cdr3_aa: CSARTAQETQYF
cdr3_nt: TGCAGCGCCAGGACAGCTCAAGAGACCCAGTACTTC

clone_size: NA
v_call: TRBV6-1
d_call: TRBD1
j_call: TRBJ2-3
cdr3_aa: CASSEQGARADTQYF
cdr3_nt: TGTGCCAGCAGTGAACAGGGGGCGCGTGCAGATACGCAGTATTTT

clone_size: NA
v_call: TRBV25-1
d_call: NA
j_call: TRBJ1-2
cdr3_aa: CASRPGGQYGYTF
cdr3_nt: TGTGCCAGCAGGCCGGGAGGCCAGTATGGCTACACCTTC

clone_size: NA
v_call: TRBV5-1
d_call: TRBD1
j_call: TRBJ1-5
cdr3_aa: CASSSGTGDFNQPRHF
cdr3_nt: TGCGCCAGCAGTTCCGGGACAGGGGACTTCAATCAGCCCCGGCATTTT

clone_size: NA
v_call: TRBV23-1
d_call: NA
j_call: TRBJ2-5
cdr3_aa: CASSQSMQGLAAQETQYF
cdr3_nt: TGCGCCAGCAGTCAATCGATGCAGGGGCTAGCGGCTCAAGAGACCCAGTACTTC

clone_size: NA
v_call: TRBV7-3
d_call: NA
j_call: TRBJ1-1
cdr3_aa: CASSLHRVGLNTEAFF
cdr3_nt: TGTGCCAGCAGCCTACACAGGGTAGGGCTCAACACTGAAGCTTTCTTT

clone_size: NA
v_call: TRBV4-3
d_call: NA
j_call: TRBJ1-2
cdr3_aa: CASSQENRDGYTF
cdr3_nt: TGCGCCAGCAGCCAGGAAAACAGGGATGGCTACACCTTC

clone_size: NA
v_call: TRBV5-6
d_call: NA
j_call: TRBJ2-4
cdr3_aa: CASSRPTGIEAKNIQYF
cdr3_nt: TGTGCCAGCAGCCGCCCTACAGGGATCGAAGCCAAAAACATTCAGTACTTC

clone_size: NA
v_call: TRBV27
d_call: NA
j_call: TRBJ1-1
cdr3_aa: CASSLTGWTEAFF
cdr3_nt: TGTGCCAGCAGTTTGACGGGGTGGACTGAAGCTTTCTTT

clone_size: NA
v_call: TRBV7-8
d_call: TRBD1
j_call: TRBJ2-1
cdr3_aa: CASTGQGTLSSYNEQFF
cdr3_nt: TGTGCCAGCACTGGACAGGGGACGTTAAGCTCCTACAATGAGCAGTTCTTC

clone_size: NA
v_call: TRBV7-2
d_call: NA
j_call: TRBJ2-2
cdr3_aa: CASSFKDSNTGELFF
cdr3_nt: TGTGCCAGCAGCTTTAAGGACAGCAACACCGGGGAGCTGTTTTTT

clone_size: few
v_call: TRBV6-5
d_call: NA
j_call: TRBJ2-1
cdr3_aa: CASSYSEVTYNEQFF
cdr3_nt: TGTGCCAGCAGTTACTCGGAGGTAACCTACAATGAGCAGTTCTTC

clone_size: NA
v_call: TRBV25-1
d_call: NA
j_call: TRBJ1-3
cdr3_aa: CASSEAQGAGNTIYF
cdr3_nt: TGTGCCAGCAGTGAAGCACAGGGAGCTGGAAACACCATATATTTT

clone_size: NA
v_call: TRBV5-6
d_call: NA
j_call: TRBJ2-7
cdr3_aa: CASSFRGEQYF
cdr3_nt: TGTGCCAGCAGCTTTAGGGGGGAGCAGTACTTC

clone_size: NA
v_call: TRBV7-8
d_call: NA
j_call: TRBJ2-7
cdr3_aa: CASYGRIDSYEQYF
cdr3_nt: TGTGCCAGCTATGGGAGGATAGACTCCTACGAGCAGTACTTC

clone_size: NA
v_call: TRBV19
d_call: NA
j_call: TRBJ1-1
cdr3_aa: CASSIPPAGPGMNTEAFF
cdr3_nt: TGTGCCAGTAGTATACCCCCCGCCGGCCCGGGAATGAACACTGAAGCTTTCTTT

clone_size: NA
v_call: TRBV18
d_call: NA
j_call: TRBJ2-3
cdr3_aa: CASSPRRGSSTDTQYF
cdr3_nt: TGTGCCAGCTCACCCCGGAGAGGTTCTAGCACAGATACGCAGTATTTT

clone_size: NA
v_call: TRBV5-1
d_call: TRBD1
j_call: TRBJ1-1
cdr3_aa: CASSLAMSGRGRITEAFF
cdr3_nt: TGCGCCAGCAGCTTGGCAATGTCCGGCAGGGGGCGAATCACTGAAGCTTTCTTT

clone_size: NA
v_call: TRBV28
d_call: TRBD1
j_call: TRBJ1-5
cdr3_aa: CASSSYPGQGDQPQHF
cdr3_nt: TGTGCTAGCAGTTCCTACCCGGGACAGGGCGATCAGCCCCAGCATTTT

clone_size: NA
v_call: TRBV6-6
d_call: TRBD1
j_call: TRBJ1-5
cdr3_aa: CASRPDRGSNQPQHF
cdr3_nt: TGTGCCAGCAGGCCCGACAGGGGTAGCAATCAGCCCCAGCATTTT

clone_size: few
v_call: TRBV6-4
d_call: TRBD2
j_call: TRBJ2-3
cdr3_aa: CASSGTSGATDTQYF
cdr3_nt: TGTGCCAGCAGCGGGACTAGCGGGGCCACAGATACGCAGTATTTT

clone_size: few
v_call: TRBV19
d_call: NA
j_call: TRBJ2-5
cdr3_aa: CASSATGTSGETQYF
cdr3_nt: TGTGCCAGTAGTGCCACGGGTACCTCGGGAGAGACCCAGTACTTC

clone_size: NA
v_call: TRBV6-1
d_call: NA
j_call: TRBJ2-7
cdr3_aa: CASSENRAYEQYF
cdr3_nt: TGTGCCAGCAGTGAGAACCGAGCCTACGAGCAGTACTTC

clone_size: NA
v_call: TRBV4-1
d_call: TRBD2
j_call: TRBJ2-3
cdr3_aa: CASSRLRLAGSTDTQYF
cdr3_nt: TGCGCCAGCAGCCGCCTCCGCCTAGCGGGAAGCACAGATACGCAGTATTTT

clone_size: NA
v_call: TRBV7-8
d_call: TRBD1
j_call: TRBJ1-5
cdr3_aa: CASSLGQGGQPQHF
cdr3_nt: TGTGCCAGCAGCTTAGGACAGGGGGGCCAGCCCCAGCATTTT

clone_size: few
v_call: TRBV4-3
d_call: TRBD1
j_call: TRBJ2-1
cdr3_aa: CASSQDGQGGNEQFF
cdr3_nt: TGCGCCAGCAGCCAAGACGGACAGGGGGGCAATGAGCAGTTCTTC

clone_size: NA
v_call: TRBV28
d_call: TRBD1
j_call: TRBJ1-4
cdr3_aa: CASSLTGTGDEKLFF
cdr3_nt: TGTGCCAGCAGTTTAACCGGGACAGGGGATGAAAAACTGTTTTTT

clone_size: NA
v_call: TRBV7-2
d_call: NA
j_call: TRBJ1-6
cdr3_aa: CASSPGQQGSPLHF
cdr3_nt: TGTGCCAGCAGCCCAGGTCAACAGGGTTCACCCCTCCACTTT

clone_size: NA
v_call: TRBV6-1
d_call: TRBD2
j_call: TRBJ2-1
cdr3_aa: CASSDKLAGGLYEQFF
cdr3_nt: TGTGCCAGCAGTGATAAACTAGCGGGAGGGCTCTATGAGCAGTTCTTC

clone_size: NA
v_call: TRBV7-2
d_call: NA
j_call: TRBJ1-6
cdr3_aa: CASSLDRQGRSPLHF
cdr3_nt: TGTGCCAGCAGCTTAGATCGGCAGGGGCGTTCACCCCTCCACTTT

clone_size: few
v_call: TRBV9
d_call: TRBD2
j_call: TRBJ2-1
cdr3_aa: CASSVVATSGTRMHEQFF
cdr3_nt: TGTGCCAGCAGCGTAGTGGCGACTAGCGGGACCCGTATGCATGAGCAGTTCTTC

clone_size: NA
v_call: TRBV4-1
d_call: NA
j_call: TRBJ2-7
cdr3_aa: CASTSHGEQYF
cdr3_nt: TGCGCCAGCACGAGCCATGGCGAGCAGTACTTC

clone_size: NA
v_call: TRBV6-1
d_call: NA
j_call: TRBJ2-7
cdr3_aa: CASSHRGLYEQYF
cdr3_nt: TGTGCCAGCAGCCACCGTGGCCTTTACGAGCAGTACTTC

clone_size: NA
v_call: TRBV27
d_call: TRBD2
j_call: TRBJ2-7
cdr3_aa: CASSLNGRSPYEQYF
cdr3_nt: TGTGCCAGCAGTTTGAACGGGAGGTCCCCCTACGAGCAGTACTTC

clone_size: NA
v_call: TRBV27
d_call: NA
j_call: TRBJ2-7
cdr3_aa: CASSSGRTYEQYF
cdr3_nt: TGTGCCAGCAGCAGCGGACGGACCTACGAGCAGTACTTC

clone_size: few
v_call: TRBV5-6
d_call: TRBD1
j_call: TRBJ1-2
cdr3_aa: CASSLESTGILGYTF
cdr3_nt: TGTGCCAGCAGCTTGGAGTCGACAGGGATCTTGGGCTACACCTTC

clone_size: NA
v_call: TRBV9
d_call: TRBD2
j_call: TRBJ2-1
cdr3_aa: CASRGAGEEQFF
cdr3_nt: TGTGCCAGCAGGGGAGCGGGAGAGGAGCAGTTCTTC

clone_size: few
v_call: TRBV2
d_call: TRBD2
j_call: TRBJ2-2
cdr3_aa: CASVSGGAGTGELFF
cdr3_nt: TGTGCCAGCGTTAGCGGGGGGGCGGGCACCGGGGAGCTGTTTTTT

clone_size: NA
v_call: TRBV5-6
d_call: TRBD1
j_call: TRBJ2-3
cdr3_aa: CASSSGTGGAYTQYF
cdr3_nt: TGTGCCAGCAGCTCCGGGACAGGGGGCGCGTATACGCAGTATTTT

clone_size: NA
v_call: TRBV25-1
d_call: NA
j_call: TRBJ1-1
cdr3_aa: CASSAHSNTEAFF
cdr3_nt: TGTGCCAGCAGTGCCCACAGTAACACTGAAGCTTTCTTT

clone_size: NA
v_call: TRBV9
d_call: NA
j_call: TRBJ2-5
cdr3_aa: CASSVGGEGGGEQETQYF
cdr3_nt: TGTGCCAGCAGCGTAGGCGGGGAAGGCGGGGGCGAACAAGAGACCCAGTACTTC

clone_size: NA
v_call: TRBV28
d_call: NA
j_call: TRBJ2-5
cdr3_aa: CASRAPGETQYF
cdr3_nt: TGTGCCAGCAGGGCCCCAGGGGAGACCCAGTACTTC

clone_size: few
v_call: TRBV14
d_call: NA
j_call: TRBJ2-7
cdr3_aa: CASSQLDIAYEQYF
cdr3_nt: TGTGCCAGCAGCCAACTGGACATAGCCTACGAGCAGTACTTC

clone_size: NA
v_call: TRBV4-3
d_call: TRBD2
j_call: TRBJ2-1
cdr3_aa: CASSQGGLAGGDEQFF
cdr3_nt: TGCGCCAGCAGCCAAGGGGGACTAGCGGGAGGCGATGAGCAGTTCTTC

clone_size: few
v_call: TRBV7-8
d_call: TRBD1
j_call: TRBJ1-2
cdr3_aa: CASSLEAGGINYGYTF
cdr3_nt: TGTGCCAGCAGCTTAGAGGCAGGGGGTATTAACTATGGCTACACCTTC

clone_size: once
v_call: TRBV27
d_call: TRBD1
j_call: TRBJ2-7
cdr3_aa: CASSLVVDRGEQYF
cdr3_nt: TGTGCCAGCAGTTTAGTAGTAGACAGGGGCGAGCAGTACTTC

clone_size: few
v_call: TRBV27
d_call: TRBD1
j_call: TRBJ1-4
cdr3_aa: CASSPTGQRGSANEKLFF
cdr3_nt: TGTGCCAGCAGCCCCACGGGACAGAGAGGCTCGGCTAATGAAAAACTGTTTTTT

clone_size: NA
v_call: TRBV4-1
d_call: NA
j_call: TRBJ2-1
cdr3_aa: CASSQLDILSYNEQFF
cdr3_nt: TGCGCCAGCAGCCAACTGGACATACTTTCCTACAATGAGCAGTTCTTC

clone_size: NA
v_call: TRBV29-1
d_call: TRBD2
j_call: TRBJ2-3
cdr3_aa: CSVWTSGFSTDTQYF
cdr3_nt: TGCAGCGTTTGGACTAGCGGGTTTAGCACAGATACGCAGTATTTT

clone_size: NA
v_call: TRBV7-9
d_call: TRBD1
j_call: TRBJ1-1
cdr3_aa: CASSHRQGMNTEAFF
cdr3_nt: TGTGCCAGCAGCCACCGACAGGGGATGAACACTGAAGCTTTCTTT

clone_size: NA
v_call: TRBV7-9
d_call: NA
j_call: TRBJ1-1
cdr3_aa: CSSSWWRKGDRNTEAFF
cdr3_nt: TGTTCCAGCAGCTGGTGGCGAAAGGGGGATCGTAACACTGAAGCTTTCTTT

clone_size: NA
v_call: TRBV5-3
d_call: NA
j_call: TRBJ1-1
cdr3_aa: CARSFGDYGAFF
cdr3_nt: TGTGCCAGAAGCTTCGGAGATTATGGAGCTTTCTTT

clone_size: NA
v_call: TRBV4-3
d_call: TRBD2
j_call: TRBJ2-7
cdr3_aa: CASSQGSGRAHSEQYF
cdr3_nt: TGCGCCAGCAGCCAAGGGAGCGGGAGGGCCCACAGCGAGCAGTACTTC

clone_size: NA
v_call: TRBV9
d_call: NA
j_call: TRBJ2-6
cdr3_aa: CASSPTGGTGANVLTF
cdr3_nt: TGTGCCAGCAGCCCTACAGGAGGGACTGGGGCCAACGTCCTGACTTTC

clone_size: NA
v_call: TRBV28
d_call: TRBD1
j_call: TRBJ1-5
cdr3_aa: CASSGTGGFQPQHF
cdr3_nt: TGTGCCAGTTCCGGGACAGGGGGCTTTCAGCCCCAGCATTTT

clone_size: NA
v_call: TRBV5-1
d_call: TRBD1
j_call: TRBJ1-6
cdr3_aa: CASSFKADRGGSPLHF
cdr3_nt: TGCGCCAGCAGCTTCAAAGCGGACAGGGGCGGCTCACCCCTCCACTTT

clone_size: few
v_call: TRBV7-9
d_call: NA
j_call: TRBJ2-2
cdr3_aa: CASSPSDSSTGELFF
cdr3_nt: TGTGCCAGCAGCCCATCGGACAGTTCAACCGGGGAGCTGTTTTTT

clone_size: NA
v_call: TRBV6-4
d_call: NA
j_call: TRBJ1-1
cdr3_aa: CASSDGTGEAFF
cdr3_nt: TGTGCCAGCAGTGACGGTACAGGTGAAGCTTTCTTT